This T cell receptor (beta chain) was identified in a study of OX40 agonist ivuxolimab in advanced cancers. TCRdb's table, derived via immunoSEQ multiplex PCR, lists solely in-frame clones and lacks some. The sample shows about 24,000 clones, about 83% of them seen only once. Study outcomes and limitations: Researchers did not establish what antigens the expanded peripheral T cells target. Several nonresponders also turned out to have low normalized T-cell clonal expansion. Clonal expansion was seen in CD4+ and CD8+ blood T cells by week 6 at 0.1 to 3.0 mg/kg.

Patients who had autoimmune disease history or got systemic immunosuppression were left out. On this clone: Its antigen is not identified.

CDR1 is LGHNA and CDR2 is YSLEER in the germline V gene. Trimming cost V 0 bases and J 2 bases, with 10 bases left between them. CDR3 size: 15 residues. This sequence was found in an adult with an advanced solid tumor such as melanoma, head and neck, liver or kidney cancer. This material consisted of CD4+ or CD8+ T cells sorted from blood, taken in a trial of the OX40 agonist ivuxolimab. The rearrangement links TRBV4-3 to TRBJ2-5, with no clear D. CDR3 DNA sequence: TGCGCCAGCAGCCAAGATTTCGGGCAGCAAGAGACCCAGTACTTC. This codes for CASSQDFGQQETQYF.